This TCR beta chain was profiled in a study of blood T cells in healthy people across ages. This CDR3 is 15 amino acids long. Germline V gene sequence: CDR1 LNHNV, CDR2 YYDKDF (reference sequence). V lost 0 bases and J 5 bases, leaving 13 bases between the germline ends. A second PCR, run for roughly 7 to 11 cycles, used a sample-barcoded 5' primer plus a J-beta primer mix. Each CDR3 protein gets one entry after TCRdb re-called the 5' RACE reads with MiXCR. The data contain 750,000 or so distinct CDR3 sequences, 20% to 25% of them singletons. This clonotype appeared a few times. These same data were also listed under a study on T cells of mothers and their children.

This TCR was recovered from a boy between 5 and 17 years old in good health. Material for sequencing was blood. The genes are TRBV15 and TRBJ2-5, with D unresolved. Here the CDR3 reads CATSRDDGLGETQYF. DNA of the CDR3: TGTGCCACCAGCAGAGACGACGGGTTGGGGGAGACCCAGTACTTC.